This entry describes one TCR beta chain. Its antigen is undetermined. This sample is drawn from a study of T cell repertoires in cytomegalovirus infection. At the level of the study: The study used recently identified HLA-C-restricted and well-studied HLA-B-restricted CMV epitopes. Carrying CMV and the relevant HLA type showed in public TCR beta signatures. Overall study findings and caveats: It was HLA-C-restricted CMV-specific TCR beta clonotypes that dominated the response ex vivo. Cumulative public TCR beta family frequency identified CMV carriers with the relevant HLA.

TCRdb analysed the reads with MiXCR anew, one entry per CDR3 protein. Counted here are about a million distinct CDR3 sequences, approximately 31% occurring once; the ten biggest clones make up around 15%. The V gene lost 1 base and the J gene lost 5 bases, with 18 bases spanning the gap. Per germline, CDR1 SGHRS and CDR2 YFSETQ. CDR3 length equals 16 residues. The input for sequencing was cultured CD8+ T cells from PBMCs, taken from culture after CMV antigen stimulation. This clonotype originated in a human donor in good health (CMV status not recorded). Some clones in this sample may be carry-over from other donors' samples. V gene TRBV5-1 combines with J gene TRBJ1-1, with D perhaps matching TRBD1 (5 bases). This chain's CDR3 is CASSLIYRTNGTEAFF. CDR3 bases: TGCGCCAGCAGCTTGATTTACAGGACGAATGGGACTGAAGCTTTCTTT.